The sequence of this T cell receptor beta chain was determined in a study of beta chain features in type 1 diabetes. Study background: There was similarity between patients and healthy donors in age, gender and cell yields.

The CDR3 runs 15 residues. The trim removed 3 bases at V and 8 bases at J, leaving 5 bases unmatched. Germline CDR1 LNHDA, CDR2 SQIVND (reference sequence). Expressed TCRB transcripts were sequenced because the isolated RNA had all been reverse transcribed beforehand. Libraries were prepared by immunoSEQ multiplex PCR; TCRdb keeps only in-frame clonotypes and omits some of them. The sample consists of 300,000 to 350,000 clones, 6.5% to 10% of them appearing once. The sequence was collected from a woman younger than 30 in good health. The chain employs TRBV19 and TRBJ2-1; TRBD2 aligns across 12 bases. Sequenced sample: central memory CD4+ T cells from blood. The DNA of the CDR3 is TGTGCCAGTAGTATTCTAGCGGGAGGGCCCTATGAGCAGTTCTTC. This encodes CASSILAGGPYEQFF.